This TCR beta chain was observed in a study of PD-L1 blockade in urothelial cancer. CDR1 MNHEY and CDR2 SMNVEV come from the germline V gene (reference sequence). Trimming removed 2 bases from V and 3 bases from J; junction bases left unmatched: 4. This CDR3 is 15 amino acids long. Time point: pretreatment peripheral blood. Profiled with immunoSEQ multiplex PCR; TCRdb holds only in-frame clones, not every one. The sample holds about 43,000 clones, around 81% seen once. This rearrangement joins TRBV27 to TRBJ2-1; 7 nucleotides match TRBD2. The clonotype was recovered from a man aged 55 to 70 with urothelial cancer. The starting material was PBMCs, obtained around atezolizumab (anti-PD-L1) treatment. CDR3 in amino acids: CASSLISGDYNEQFF. The CDR3 bases are TGTGCCAGCAGTTTAATCAGCGGGGACTACAATGAGCAGTTCTTC.